Below are 2 T cell receptor beta chains sequenced from a single sample in a study of T cells in Graves' hyperthyroidism and ophthalmopathy. Researchers took RNA transcripts and amplified the TCR beta CDR3 regions from them. HTBI primers were the set used in a first-round RT-PCR of the TCR CDR3. TCRdb reprocessed the multiplex PCR reads via MiXCR and lists one record per CDR3 protein. The table includes over 500,000 distinct CDR3 sequences, about 16% detected once. Sequences were obtained from blood. These receptors all stem from a young woman with Graves' ophthalmopathy.

The rearrangement uses TRBV6-1 and TRBJ2-7; no reliable D call. V was clipped by 6 bases and J by 1 base, with 13 bases between them. The CDR3 has 14 residues. The germline V gene has CDR1 MNHNS and CDR2 SASEGT. The CDR3 loop reads CASREPIVSYEQYF. CDR3 coding DNA: TGTGCCAGCAGGGAACCGATTGTTTCCTACGAGCAGTACTTC.

This clonotype has a count of ten or more. The CDR3 is CSAREPTRDTQYF. DNA for the CDR3: TGCAGTGCTAGAGAGCCCACCCGGGATACGCAGTATTTT. The gene calls are TRBV20-1 and TRBJ2-3; D ambiguous. Deletions cut 0 bases from V and 6 bases from J, with 10 bases between. The CDR3 is 13 residues long. Germline V gene lookup returns CDR1 DFQATT and CDR2 SNEGSKA (reference sequence).